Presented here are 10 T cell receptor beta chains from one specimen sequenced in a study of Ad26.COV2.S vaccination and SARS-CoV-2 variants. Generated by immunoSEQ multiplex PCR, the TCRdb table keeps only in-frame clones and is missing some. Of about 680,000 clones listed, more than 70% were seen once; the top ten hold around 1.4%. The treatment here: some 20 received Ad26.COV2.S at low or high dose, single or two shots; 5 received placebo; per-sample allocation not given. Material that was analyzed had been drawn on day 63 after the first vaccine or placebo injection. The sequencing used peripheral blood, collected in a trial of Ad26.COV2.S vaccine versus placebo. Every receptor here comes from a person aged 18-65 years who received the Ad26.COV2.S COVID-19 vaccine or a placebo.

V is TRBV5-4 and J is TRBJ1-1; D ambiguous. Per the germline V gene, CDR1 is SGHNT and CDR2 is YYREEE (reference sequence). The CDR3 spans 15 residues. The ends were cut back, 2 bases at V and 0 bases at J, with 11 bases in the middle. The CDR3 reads CASSFTEVLNTEAFF. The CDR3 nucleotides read TGTGCCAGCAGCTTCACCGAGGTACTGAACACTGAAGCTTTCTTT.

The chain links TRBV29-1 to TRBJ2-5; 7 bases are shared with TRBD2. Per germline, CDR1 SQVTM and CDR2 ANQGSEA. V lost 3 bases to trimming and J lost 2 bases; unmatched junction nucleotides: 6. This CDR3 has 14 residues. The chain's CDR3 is CSVDPREGQETQYF. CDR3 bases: TGCAGCGTTGACCCAAGGGAGGGGCAAGAGACCCAGTACTTC. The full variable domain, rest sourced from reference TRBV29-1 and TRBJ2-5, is SAVISQKPSRDICQRGTSLTIQCQVDSQVTMMFWYRQQPGQSLTLIATANQGSEATYESGFVIDKFPISRPNLTFSTLTVSNMSPEDSSIYLCSVDPREGQETQYFGPGTRLLVL.

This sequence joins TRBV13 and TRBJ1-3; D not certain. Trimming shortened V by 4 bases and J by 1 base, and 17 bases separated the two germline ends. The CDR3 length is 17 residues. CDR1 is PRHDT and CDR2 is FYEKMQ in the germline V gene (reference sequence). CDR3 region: CASSSPGRITSGNTIYF. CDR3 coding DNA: TGTGCCAGCAGCTCCCCGGGCAGGATCACTTCTGGAAACACCATATATTTT.

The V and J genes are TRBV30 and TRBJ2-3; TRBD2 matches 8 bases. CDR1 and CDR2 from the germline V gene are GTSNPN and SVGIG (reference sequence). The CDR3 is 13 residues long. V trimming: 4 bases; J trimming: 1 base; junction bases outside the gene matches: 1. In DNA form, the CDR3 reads TGTGCCTGGATAGCGGGACGCACAGATACGCAGTATTTT. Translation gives CAWIAGRTDTQYF.

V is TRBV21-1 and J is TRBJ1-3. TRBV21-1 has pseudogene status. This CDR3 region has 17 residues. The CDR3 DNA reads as TGTGCCAGCAGCAAAAGGGGAGGGACCTACTCTGGAAACACCATATATTTT. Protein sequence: CASSKRGGTYSGNTIYF.

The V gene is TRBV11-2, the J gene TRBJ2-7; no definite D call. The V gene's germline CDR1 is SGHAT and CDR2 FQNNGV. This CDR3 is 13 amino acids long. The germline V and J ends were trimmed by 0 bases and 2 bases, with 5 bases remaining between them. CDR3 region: CASSLEAAYEQYF. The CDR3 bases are TGTGCCAGCAGCTTAGAGGCGGCCTACGAGCAGTACTTC.

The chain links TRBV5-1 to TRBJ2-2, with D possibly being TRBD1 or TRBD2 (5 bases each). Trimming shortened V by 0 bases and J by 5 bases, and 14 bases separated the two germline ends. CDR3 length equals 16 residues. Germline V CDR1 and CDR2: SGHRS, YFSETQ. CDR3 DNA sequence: TGCGCCAGCAGCTTGGGGGGCGGGCCCAAGACCGGGGAGCTGTTTTTT. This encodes CASSLGGGPKTGELFF.

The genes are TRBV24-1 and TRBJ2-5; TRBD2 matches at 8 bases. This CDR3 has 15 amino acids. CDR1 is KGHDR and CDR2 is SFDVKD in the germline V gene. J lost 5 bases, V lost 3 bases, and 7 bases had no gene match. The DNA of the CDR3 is TGTGCCACCAGTGATCGGACTAGCTGGATGGAGACCCAGTACTTC. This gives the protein CATSDRTSWMETQYF.

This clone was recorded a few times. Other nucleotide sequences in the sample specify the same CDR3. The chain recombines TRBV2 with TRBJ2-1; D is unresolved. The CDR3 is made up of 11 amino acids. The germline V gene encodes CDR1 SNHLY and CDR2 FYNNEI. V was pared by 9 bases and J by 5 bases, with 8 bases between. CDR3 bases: TGTGCCAGTACTGCGAACAATGAGCAGTTCTTC. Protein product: CASTANNEQFF. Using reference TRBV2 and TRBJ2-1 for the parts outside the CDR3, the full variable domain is EPEVTQTPSHQVTQMGQEVILRCVPISNHLYFYWYRQILGQKVEFLVSFYNNEISEKSEIFDDQFSVERPDGSNFTLKIRSTKLEDSAMYFCASTANNEQFFGPGTRLTVL.

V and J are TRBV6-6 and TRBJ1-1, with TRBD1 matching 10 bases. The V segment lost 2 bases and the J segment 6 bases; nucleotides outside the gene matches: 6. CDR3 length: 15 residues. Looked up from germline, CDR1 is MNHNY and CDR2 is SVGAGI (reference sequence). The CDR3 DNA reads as TGTGCCAGCAGTTACCCGGGACAGGGGATATCTGAAGCTTTCTTT. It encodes CASSYPGQGISEAFF.